The TCR beta chain under discussion was sequenced for a study of response to subunit inactivated influenza vaccine. Study-wide results and caveats: New T cells are recruited in small numbers by each seasonal influenza vaccination, according to the authors' suggestion.

TCRdb used MiXCR to reprocess the RT-PCR reads, holding one entry per CDR3 protein. The data contain over 750,000 distinct CDR3 sequences, less than 25% of them seen just once; the ten biggest clones take up roughly 10%. Notes on this clonotype: Its antigen is unidentified.

This CDR3 region has 14 residues. Germline V gene data show CDR1 as SGHNT and CDR2 as YYREEE (reference sequence). V lost 2 bases and J 6 bases, leaving 11 bases between the germline ends. The rearrangement uses TRBV5-4 and TRBJ2-2, with D maybe TRBD2 (7 bases). The starting material was PBMCs from blood, obtained 5 days after vaccination. This receptor was identified in a man aged 45-65 years who received an inactivated influenza vaccine. CDR3 nucleotide sequence: TGTGCCAGCAGCTTTGGGGGGGCGGCCGGGGAGCTGTTTTTT. This codes for CASSFGGAAGELFF.